The T cell receptor beta chain under discussion was sequenced for a study of cytotoxic CD8 clonotypes in ibrutinib-treated CLL. Study findings and constraints: For progressing versus sustained-remission patients, sampling times were not the same.

In this sample, this clone turned up once. No antigen is known for it. Germline-derived CDR1 and CDR2 are LNHDA and SQIVND (reference sequence). Trimming removed 10 bases at V and 2 bases at J, with 18 bases between. CDR3 length: 15 amino acids. Sequencing used immunoSEQ multiplex PCR; TCRdb keeps in-frame clones, though not all of them. The data hold 19,000 or so clones, with over 75% observed a single time. The J gene is TRBJ1-5, the V gene TRBV19, with unresolved D. The sequence was obtained from a human donor with chronic lymphocytic leukemia. The input for sequencing was PBMCs, taken before ibrutinib treatment. This CDR3 is CATSPGRGGNQPQHF. The CDR3 DNA reads TGTGCCACTTCACCCGGCCGTGGCGGCAATCAGCCCCAGCATTTT.